Listed here is a single T cell receptor (beta chain). Its antigen is not identified. This record belongs to a study of cytomegalovirus exposure and HLA in healthy donors. Findings and limits, study-wide: A later analysis found common viral pathogens apparently linked to several of the most significant clusters. According to an earlier analysis, most TCR beta V segments yielded productive rearrangements about 90% or about 30% of the time.

The PCR employed 60 Vbeta primers together with 13 Jbeta primers. Data came from immunoSEQ multiplex PCR; TCRdb stores just in-frame clones and leaves some out. The sample yields under 140,000 clones, 76% seen once. There are 11 residues in the CDR3. CDR1 and CDR2 from the germline V gene are LGHNA and YSLEER. V gave up 5 bases and J gave up 7 bases, with 8 bases separating them. Sequencing input: PBMCs. This receptor was identified in a man aged 25 to 40 in good health and CMV-seropositive. The chain couples TRBV4-3 to TRBJ1-1, with D possibly being TRBD1 (6 bases). The CDR3 bases are TGCGCCAGCAGCGGGGACAATGAAGCTTTCTTT. Protein sequence: CASSGDNEAFF.